The TCR beta chain described here comes from a study of T-cell memory formation after mild COVID-19. Overall study: Largely, the TCR clusters proved donor specific. Regarding the study as a whole: Clones that contracted from day 15 to 85 had balanced CD4/CD8; later expanders were CD4+ biased. The study found contracting CD4+ clones mainly in CM and EM and contracting CD8+ clones in EMRA.

This clonotype was counted between two and nine times. Its antigen is currently unknown. V dropped 10 bases and J dropped 3; count of bases not matched to a gene: 10. The CDR3 length is 14 residues. Germline V lookup: CDR1 PRHDT, CDR2 FYEKMQ (reference sequence). Constant-segment primers and 5'RACE yielded cDNA libraries for TCR alpha and TCR beta, each carrying sample barcodes and UMIs. TCRdb recomputed calls from the 5' RACE reads with MiXCR, one row per CDR3 protein. The table lists roughly 380,000 distinct CDR3 sequences, around 27% of them singletons. The sequence was collected from an adult woman who had mild COVID-19 (a few samples of this study predate the infection). Cell type and time point are not known. The source material was PBMCs or a T cell subset sorted from them (not recorded which). The chain is built from TRBV13 and TRBJ2-5, with 8 bases identical to TRBD2. The CDR3 region has the DNA TGTGCCACCGCTACTAGCGGCACCGAAGAGACCCAGTACTTC. Translating gives CATATSGTEETQYF.